This record covers a single T cell receptor (beta chain). Cohorts were based on clinical histories the participants reported. Recovered status in Cohort 3 required two negative PCRs, clearance, or symptom resolution. This entry is derived from a study of blood T cell repertoires in COVID-19. Study-level background: COVID-19 samples, acute and convalescent, were from the United States, Italy and Spain.

The CDR3 spans 13 residues. Trimming left V 7 bases short and J 9 bases short, with 16 bases between. In germline, CDR1 is LNHDA, CDR2 SQIVND (reference sequence). The repertoire was sequenced with immunoSEQ multiplex PCR; TCRdb's copy has only in-frame clones and lacks some. This sample yields roughly 400,000 clones, of which about 86% are seen a single time; around 9.3% belongs to the top ten. The specimen was PBMCs or T cells enriched from blood (not recorded which). The source is a woman aged 45-60 years who had recovered from COVID-19. This chain uses TRBV19 with TRBJ1-5, with D maybe TRBD1 (6 bases). The DNA for the CDR3 is TGTGCCAGTAAACCACAGGGTGTGAGGCCCCAGCATTTT. Translating it yields CASKPQGVRPQHF.